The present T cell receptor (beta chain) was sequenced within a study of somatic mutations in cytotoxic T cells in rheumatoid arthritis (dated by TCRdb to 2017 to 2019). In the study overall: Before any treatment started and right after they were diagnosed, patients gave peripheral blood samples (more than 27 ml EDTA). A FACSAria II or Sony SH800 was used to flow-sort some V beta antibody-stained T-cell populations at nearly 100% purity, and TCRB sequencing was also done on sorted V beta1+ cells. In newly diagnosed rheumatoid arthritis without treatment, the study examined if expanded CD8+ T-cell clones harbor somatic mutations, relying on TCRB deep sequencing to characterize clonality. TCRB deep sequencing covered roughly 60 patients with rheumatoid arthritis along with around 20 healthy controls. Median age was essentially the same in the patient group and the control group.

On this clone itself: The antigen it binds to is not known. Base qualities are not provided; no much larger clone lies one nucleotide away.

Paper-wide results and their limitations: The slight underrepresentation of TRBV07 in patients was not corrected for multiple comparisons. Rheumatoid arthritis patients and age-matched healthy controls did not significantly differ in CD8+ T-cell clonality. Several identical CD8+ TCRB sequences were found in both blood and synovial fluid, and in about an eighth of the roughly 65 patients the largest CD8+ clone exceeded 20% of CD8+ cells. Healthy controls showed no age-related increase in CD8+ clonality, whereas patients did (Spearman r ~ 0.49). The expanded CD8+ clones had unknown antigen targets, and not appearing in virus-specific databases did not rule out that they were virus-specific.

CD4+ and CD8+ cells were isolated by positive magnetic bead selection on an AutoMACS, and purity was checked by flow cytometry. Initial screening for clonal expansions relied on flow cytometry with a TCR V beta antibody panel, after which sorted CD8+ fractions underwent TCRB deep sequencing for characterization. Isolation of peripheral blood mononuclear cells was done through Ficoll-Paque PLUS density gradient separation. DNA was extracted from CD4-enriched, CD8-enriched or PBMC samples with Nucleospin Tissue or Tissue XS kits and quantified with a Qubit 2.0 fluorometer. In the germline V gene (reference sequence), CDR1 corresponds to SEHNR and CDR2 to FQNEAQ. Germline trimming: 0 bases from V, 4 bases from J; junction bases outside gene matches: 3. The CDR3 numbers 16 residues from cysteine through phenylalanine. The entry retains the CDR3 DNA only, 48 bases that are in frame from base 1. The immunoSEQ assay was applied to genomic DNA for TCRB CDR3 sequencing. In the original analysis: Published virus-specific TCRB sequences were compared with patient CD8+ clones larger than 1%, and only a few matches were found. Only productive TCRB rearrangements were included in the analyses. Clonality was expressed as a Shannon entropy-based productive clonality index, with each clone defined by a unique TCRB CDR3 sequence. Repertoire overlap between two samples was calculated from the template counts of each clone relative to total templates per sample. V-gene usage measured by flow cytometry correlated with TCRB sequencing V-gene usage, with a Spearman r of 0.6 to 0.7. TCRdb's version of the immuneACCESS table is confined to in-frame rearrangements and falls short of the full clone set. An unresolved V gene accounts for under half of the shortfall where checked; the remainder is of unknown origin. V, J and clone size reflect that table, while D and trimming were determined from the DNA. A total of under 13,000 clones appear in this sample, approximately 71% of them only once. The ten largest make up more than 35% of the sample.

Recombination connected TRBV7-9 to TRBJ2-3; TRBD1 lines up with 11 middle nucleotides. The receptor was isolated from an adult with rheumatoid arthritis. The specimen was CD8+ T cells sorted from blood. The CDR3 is CASSLAGTGGPDTQYF. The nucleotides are TGTGCCAGCAGCTTAGCCGGGACAGGGGGGCCAGATACGCAGTATTTT.